This T cell receptor beta chain was captured by sequencing in a study of PD-1 blockade in classical Hodgkin lymphoma. Each and every patient relapsed after autologous stem cell transplantation, and patients got differing brentuximab vedotin exposure. This CDR3 has 16 residues. The germline V and J ends were trimmed by 5 bases and 0 bases, with 12 bases remaining between them. Looked up from germline, CDR1 is SGHNT and CDR2 is YYREEE (reference sequence). The assay was immunoSEQ multiplex PCR, and TCRdb's table has in-frame clones only and misses some. In the table there are 100,000 to 130,000 clones, roughly nine tenths of which are singletons. This clone was counted between two and nine times.

The rearrangement joins TRBV5-4 to TRBJ2-6; D might be TRBD1 or TRBD2, each matching 6 bases. Material: peripheral blood mononuclear cells (PBMCs), obtained before the second cycle of nivolumab. The clonotype comes from a human donor with classical Hodgkin lymphoma. CDR3 residues: CASRQGGYSGANVLTF. The CDR3 DNA sequence: TGTGCCAGCAGACAGGGAGGATACTCTGGGGCCAACGTCCTGACTTTC.